The clone carrying this TCR beta chain was counted ten times or more. The length of the CDR3 is 11 residues. CDR1 LNHNV and CDR2 YYDKDF come from the germline V gene (reference sequence). Trimming left V 8 bases short and J 3 bases short, with 8 bases between. Unique molecular identifiers were used to barcode this TCRbeta library. TCRdb independently ran MiXCR on the PCR reads; one entry per CDR3 protein. The sample includes 350,000 to 400,000 distinct CDR3 sequences, around 21% of them seen just once. This sample is drawn from a study of T-cell reconstitution after alpha-beta-depleted transplantation in children.

The source of this sequence is a human donor who donated a stem cell graft to a child with acute myeloid leukemia. The sequencing here drew on PBMCs from the stem cell graft donor, taken from the stem cell graft. This chain joins TRBV15 and TRBJ2-7; D remains unclear. The DNA of the CDR3 is TGTGCCACCGGTAACAGCTACGAGCAGTACTTC. Its translation: CATGNSYEQYF.